This T cell receptor (beta chain) derives from a study of OX40 agonist ivuxolimab in advanced cancers. Measured with immunoSEQ multiplex PCR; TCRdb has only the in-frame clones, and not every one. This repertoire shows 70,000 to 95,000 clones, around 84% found once; its top ten account for roughly 1.9%. The CDR3 spans 13 residues. The ends were cut back, 2 bases at V and 0 bases at J, with 4 bases in the middle. Germline lookup yields CDR1 KGHSH and CDR2 LQKENI. Sequenced here: CD4+ or CD8+ T cells sorted from blood, sampled in a trial of the OX40 agonist ivuxolimab. The sequence derives from an adult with an advanced solid tumor such as melanoma, head and neck, liver or kidney cancer. The V call is TRBV18, the J call TRBJ1-1; D not certain. Written as DNA, the CDR3 is TGTGCCAGCTCACCAGAGGTGAACACTGAAGCTTTCTTT. As protein: CASSPEVNTEAFF.